This paragraph reports one T cell receptor (beta chain). Its target is not known. The CDR3 contains 13 residues. CDR1 and CDR2 from the germline V gene are LGHDT and YNNKEL (reference sequence). V lost 10 bases, J lost 5 bases, and 10 bases stayed unmatched. TCRdb passed the 5' RACE reads through MiXCR, listing each CDR3 protein once. The sample has 300,000 to 400,000 distinct CDR3 sequences, approximately 15% seen once. This entry belongs to a study of T-cell memory formation after mild COVID-19. Study-wide results and caveats: Researchers could not confirm that second-wave clones peaking on day 37 targeted SARS-CoV-2.

The sample taken for sequencing was PBMCs or a T cell subset sorted from them (not recorded which). The TCR sequence derives from a man between 18 and 29 years old who had mild COVID-19 (a few samples of this study predate the infection). Cell type and time point are not known. The V gene is TRBV3-1, the J gene TRBJ2-5; 7 bases fit TRBD2. CDR3 protein: CATRIGREETQYF. DNA for the CDR3: TGTGCCACCAGGATTGGGAGGGAGGAGACCCAGTACTTC.